A single sample is the source of the 16 T cell receptor beta chains below, sequenced in a study of blood T cell repertoires in COVID-19. The data were produced by immunoSEQ multiplex PCR, yet TCRdb's version contains in-frame clones alone and is incomplete. The top ten hold around 15% of the sample, which has 150,000 to 200,000 clones, approximately 81% seen once. The sample consisted of peripheral blood. Receptors were obtained from a woman in her 70s with COVID-19, enrolled during active disease.

The chain employs TRBV28 and TRBJ2-7; 8 bases are shared with TRBD2. CDR3 size: 13 residues. Germline V CDR1 and CDR2: MDHEN, SYDVKM. J gave up 2 bases and V 8 bases, and 5 bases lay outside the gene matches. CDR3 protein: CASSAGGPYEQYV. In DNA, the CDR3 is TGTGCCAGCTCGGCGGGGGGCCCCTACGAGCAGTACGTC.

The rearrangement uses TRBV3-1 (or the pseudogene TRBV3-2) and TRBJ2-7, with D maybe TRBD1 (6 bases). CDR1 LGHDT and CDR2 YNNKEL come from the germline V gene (reference sequence). The CDR3 runs 14 residues. The V gene lost 2 bases and the J gene lost 6 bases, with 14 bases spanning the gap. The CDR3 spells CASSQTPQGREQYF. The CDR3 bases are TGTGCCAGCAGCCAAACTCCGCAGGGGCGCGAGCAGTACTTC.

This clone was detected only a few times. The rearrangement joins TRBV19 to TRBJ2-3; weak D call: TRBD1 (6 bases). V dropped 7 bases and J dropped 4 bases, with 15 bases sitting between them. Germline CDR1 is LNHDA and CDR2 is SQIVND (reference sequence). The CDR3 contains 14 residues. This chain's CDR3 is CASKPLHRADTQYF. The CDR3, as DNA: TGTGCCAGTAAGCCCCTCCACAGGGCAGATACGCAGTATTTT.

The gene calls are TRBV5-6 and TRBJ2-3; no firm D call. Trimming took off 1 base at V and 6 bases at J, with 3 bases between the two ends. Germline V gene sequence: CDR1 SGHDT, CDR2 YYEEEE. The CDR3 loop spans 11 amino acids. The CDR3 DNA follows: TGTGCCAGCAGCTTGCTGGATACGCAGTATTTT. It yields the protein CASSLLDTQYF.

The chain combines TRBV10-1 with TRBJ2-2, with D perhaps TRBD2 (6 bases). The CDR3 has 14 amino acids. Trimming pared 6 bases from V and 0 bases from J, leaving 8 bases between. Germline CDR1 is WNHNN and CDR2 is SYGVQD (reference sequence). CDR3 protein: CASRTGANTGELFF. In DNA, the CDR3 is TGCGCCAGCAGGACGGGAGCGAACACCGGGGAGCTGTTTTTT.

This rearrangement joins TRBV2 to TRBJ1-5, with 11 bases aligning to TRBD1. Germline CDR1 reads SNHLY; CDR2 reads FYNNEI. V trimming: 8 bases; J trimming: 7 bases; junction bases outside the gene matches: 1. CDR3 length: 12 amino acids. The CDR3 spells CASRTGGQPQHF. For the CDR3, the DNA is TGTGCCAGCCGGACAGGGGGCCAGCCCCAGCATTTT. Together with reference TRBV2 and TRBJ1-5, the CDR3 gives the full variable domain: EPEVTQTPSHQVTQMGQEVILRCVPISNHLYFYWYRQILGQKVEFLVSFYNNEISEKSEIFDDQFSVERPDGSNFTLKIRSTKLEDSAMYFCASRTGGQPQHFGDGTRLSIL.

The chain links TRBV14 to TRBJ1-4; D gene unclear. The CDR3 totals 13 residues. Trimming took 4 bases from V and 7 from J, leaving 10 bases between them. CDR1 and CDR2 from the germline V gene are SGHDN and FVKESK. CDR3 protein: CASSPHGGEKLFF. Written as DNA, the CDR3 is TGTGCCAGCAGCCCTCACGGAGGTGAAAAACTGTTTTTT.

The chain has TRBV20-1 and TRBJ1-1; TRBD1 aligns across 8 bases. CDR1 is DFQATT, CDR2 SNEGSKA, per germline (reference sequence). J gave up 5 bases and V 3 bases, and 11 bases lay outside the gene matches. The CDR3 totals 15 residues. CDR3 protein: CSASGSGGARTEAFF. The DNA of the CDR3 is TGCAGTGCTAGTGGCTCAGGGGGCGCACGGACTGAAGCTTTCTTT.

V is TRBV5-5 and J is TRBJ1-5; 7 bases map to TRBD1. With V trimmed by 4 bases and J by 3 bases, 4 bases remained unmatched. Germline loops: CDR1 SGHKS, CDR2 YYEKEE (reference sequence). The CDR3 covers 14 residues. The CDR3 reads CASSPGQHNQPQHF. CDR3 DNA: TGTGCCAGCAGCCCGGGACAGCACAATCAGCCCCAGCATTTT.

V is TRBV21-1 and J is TRBJ2-5; the table's D gene call, TRBD2, was not cross checked with the DNA. TRBV21-1 is assigned pseudogene status. CDR3 length: 15 amino acids. The CDR3, as DNA: TGTGCCAGCAGCAAAGCTAGCGGGGGGCCAGAGACCCAGTACTTC. This sequence encodes CASSKASGGPETQYF.

This clone was seen only a few times. The sample carries other DNA sequences with the same CDR3. The rearrangement uses TRBV18 and TRBJ1-6; possible D gene TRBD1, 6 bases. CDR1 is KGHSH, CDR2 LQKENI, per germline. The V end lost 5 bases, the J end lost 7 bases, and 6 bases lay between the germline ends. The CDR3 length is 12 residues. The CDR3 reads CASSGQNSPLHF. CDR3 DNA sequence: TGTGCCAGCTCAGGACAGAATTCACCCCTCCACTTT.

The gene calls are TRBV18 and TRBJ1-4; 12 positions agree with TRBD1. V lost 1 base and J lost 3; bases outside the gene matches: 6. CDR1 is KGHSH and CDR2 is LQKENI in the germline V gene. The CDR3 is 18 amino acids. The DNA for the CDR3 is TGTGCCAGCTCACCACTCGGGACAGGGGGCGCAGCTAATGAAAAACTGTTTTTT. Amino acids: CASSPLGTGGAANEKLFF. Full variable domain (rest looked up from reference TRBV18 and TRBJ1-4): NAGVMQNPRHLVRRRGQEARLRCSPMKGHSHVYWYRQLPEEGLKFMVYLQKENIIDESGMPKERFSAEFPKEGPSILRIQQVVRGDSAAYFCASSPLGTGGAANEKLFFGSGTQLSVL.

CDR3 sequence: CSVERGRNYGYTF. CDR3 DNA sequence: TGCAGCGTTGAAAGGGGGCGGAACTATGGCTACACCTTC. V usage is TRBV29-1 and J usage is TRBJ1-2, with TRBD1 identical over 7 bases. CDR3 length equals 13 residues. With V trimmed by 2 bases and J by 2 bases, 2 bases remained unmatched. In germline, CDR1 is SQVTM, CDR2 ANQGSEA. The full variable domain, with the rest looked up from reference TRBV29-1 and TRBJ1-2, is SAVISQKPSRDICQRGTSLTIQCQVDSQVTMMFWYRQQPGQSLTLIATANQGSEATYESGFVIDKFPISRPNLTFSTLTVSNMSPEDSSIYLCSVERGRNYGYTFGSGTRLTVV.

The chain couples TRBV28 to TRBJ1-2; D call uncertain. Trimming stripped 4 bases from V and 4 bases from J, with 10 bases between. The V gene's germline CDR1 is MDHEN and CDR2 SYDVKM. The CDR3 covers 13 residues. This chain's CDR3 is CASSSAGAYGYTF. The CDR3 DNA follows: TGTGCCAGCAGTTCCGCAGGTGCCTATGGCTACACCTTC.

This clone was seen only once. In DNA, the CDR3 is TGTGCCAGCTCGCCCACCGGACTTAACACTGAAGCTTTCTTT. Protein: CASSPTGLNTEAFF. This sequence joins TRBV18 and TRBJ1-1, with D unclear. Germline V gene sequence: CDR1 KGHSH, CDR2 LQKENI. V was shortened by 6 bases and J by 2 bases, with 13 bases between the two germline ends. This CDR3 has 14 residues.

The J gene is TRBJ1-4, the V gene TRBV18; no clear D gene. The CDR3 loop spans 12 amino acids. The V end lost 6 bases, the J end lost 12 bases, and 14 bases lay between the germline ends. Germline V lookup: CDR1 KGHSH, CDR2 LQKENI. The CDR3 sequence is CASSKQSVELFF. CDR3 sequence (DNA): TGTGCCAGCTCCAAACAGTCTGTAGAACTGTTTTTT.